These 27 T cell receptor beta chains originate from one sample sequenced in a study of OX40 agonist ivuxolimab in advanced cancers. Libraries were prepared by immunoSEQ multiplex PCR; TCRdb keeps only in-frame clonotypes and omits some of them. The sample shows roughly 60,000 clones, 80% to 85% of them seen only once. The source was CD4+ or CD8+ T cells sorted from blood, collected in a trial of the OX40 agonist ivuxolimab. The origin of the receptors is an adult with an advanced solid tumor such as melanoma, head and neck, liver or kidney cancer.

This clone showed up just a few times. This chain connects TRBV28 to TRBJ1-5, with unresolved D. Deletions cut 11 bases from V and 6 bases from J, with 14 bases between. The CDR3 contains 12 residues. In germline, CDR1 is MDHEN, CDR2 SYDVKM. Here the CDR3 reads CALGVGGQPQHF. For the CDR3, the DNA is TGTGCCCTCGGGGTTGGTGGTCAGCCCCAGCATTTT.

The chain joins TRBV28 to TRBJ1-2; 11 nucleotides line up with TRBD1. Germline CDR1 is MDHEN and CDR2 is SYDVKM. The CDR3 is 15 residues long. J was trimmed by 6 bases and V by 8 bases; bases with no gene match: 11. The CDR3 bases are TGTGCCAGCTGGGCCTCCGGACAGGGGGCGGATGGCTACACCTTC. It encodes CASWASGQGADGYTF.

The CDR3 sequence: CASSLGGLAREPRSGEQYF. The DNA of the CDR3 is TGCGCCAGCAGCTTGGGTGGACTAGCGCGCGAGCCACGGTCGGGGGAGCAGTACTTC. This chain joins TRBV5-1 and TRBJ2-7; 9 bases are shared with TRBD2. This CDR3 has 19 amino acids. The germline gives CDR1 SGHRS, CDR2 YFSETQ. J was trimmed by 7 bases and V by 0 bases; bases with no gene match: 20.

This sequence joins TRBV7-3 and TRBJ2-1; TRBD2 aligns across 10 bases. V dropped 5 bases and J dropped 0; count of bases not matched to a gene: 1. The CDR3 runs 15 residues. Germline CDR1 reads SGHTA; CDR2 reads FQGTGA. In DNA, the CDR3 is TGTGCCAGCAGCCCTAGCGGGAGCTCCTACAATGAGCAGTTCTTC. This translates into CASSPSGSSYNEQFF.

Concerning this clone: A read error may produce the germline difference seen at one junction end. CDR3 nucleotide sequence: TGTGCTAGCAGCTTAACCCCCGCTGGGACAGGGCCTGGAAACACCATATATTTT. This gives the protein CASSLTPAGTGPGNTIYF. The chain has TRBV7-7 and TRBJ1-3; 9 bases fit TRBD1. The CDR3 has 18 residues. The germline V gene encodes CDR1 SSHAT and CDR2 FNYEAQ (reference sequence).

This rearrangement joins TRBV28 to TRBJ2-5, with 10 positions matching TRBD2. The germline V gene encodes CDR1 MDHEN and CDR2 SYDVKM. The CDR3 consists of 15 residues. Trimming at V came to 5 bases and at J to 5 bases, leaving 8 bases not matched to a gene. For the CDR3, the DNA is TGTGCCAGCAGTGCACTAGCGGGGCCGGGGGAGACCCAGTACTTC. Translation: CASSALAGPGETQYF.

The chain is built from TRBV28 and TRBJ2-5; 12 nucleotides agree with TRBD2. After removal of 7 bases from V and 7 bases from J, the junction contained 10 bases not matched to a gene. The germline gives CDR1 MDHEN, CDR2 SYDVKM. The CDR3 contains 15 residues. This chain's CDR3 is CASTPTSGGRGTQYF. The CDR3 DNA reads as TGTGCCAGCACCCCAACTAGCGGGGGGCGCGGGACCCAGTACTTC.

CDR3 amino acids: CASSRQGARTGANVLTF. DNA for the CDR3: TGTGCCAGCAGCCGACAGGGGGCGAGGACTGGGGCCAACGTCCTGACTTTC. The chain uses TRBV5-5 and TRBJ2-6; 10 bases align to TRBD1. V shed 4 bases, J shed 2 bases, and the junction held 6 bases outside the gene matches. The CDR3 runs 17 residues. Per the germline V gene, CDR1 is SGHKS and CDR2 is YYEKEE (reference sequence).

The CDR3 coding sequence is TGTGCCAGCAGGGAGGACAGGGAGGTATATGGCTACACCTTC. Encoded protein: CASREDREVYGYTF. This chain links TRBV6-1 with TRBJ1-2; TRBD1 agrees at 8 bases. This CDR3 has 14 residues. V lost 6 bases, J lost 5 bases, and 8 bases stayed unmatched. CDR1 is MNHNS and CDR2 is SASEGT in the germline V gene.

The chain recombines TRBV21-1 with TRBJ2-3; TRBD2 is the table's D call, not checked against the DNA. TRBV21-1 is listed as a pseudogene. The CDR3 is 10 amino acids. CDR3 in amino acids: CASSILTQYF. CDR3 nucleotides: TGTGCCAGCAGCATACTTACGCAGTATTTT.

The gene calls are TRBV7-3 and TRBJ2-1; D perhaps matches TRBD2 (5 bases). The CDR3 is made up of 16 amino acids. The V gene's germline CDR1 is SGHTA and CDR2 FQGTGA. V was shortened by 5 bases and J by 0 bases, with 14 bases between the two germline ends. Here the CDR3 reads CASSPHQRSSYNEQFF. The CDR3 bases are TGTGCCAGCAGCCCCCACCAGCGGAGCTCCTACAATGAGCAGTTCTTC.

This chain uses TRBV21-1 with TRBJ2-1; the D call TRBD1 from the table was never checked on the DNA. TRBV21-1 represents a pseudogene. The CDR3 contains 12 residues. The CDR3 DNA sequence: TGTGCCAGCAGCAAAGCTTGGGCGGAGCAGTTCTTC. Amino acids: CASSKAWAEQFF.

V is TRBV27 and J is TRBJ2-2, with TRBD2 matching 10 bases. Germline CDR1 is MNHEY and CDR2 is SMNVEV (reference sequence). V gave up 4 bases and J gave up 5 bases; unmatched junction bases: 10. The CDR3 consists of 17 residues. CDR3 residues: CASSSPGLAERTGELFF. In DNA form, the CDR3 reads TGTGCCAGCAGTTCCCCCGGACTAGCGGAAAGGACCGGGGAGCTGTTTTTT.

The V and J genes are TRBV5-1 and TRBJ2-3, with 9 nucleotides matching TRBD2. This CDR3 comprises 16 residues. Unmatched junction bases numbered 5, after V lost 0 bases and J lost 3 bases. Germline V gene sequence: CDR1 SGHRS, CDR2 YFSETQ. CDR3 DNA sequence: TGCGCCAGCAGCTTGGGTAGCGGGAGCGTAACAGATACGCAGTATTTT. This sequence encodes CASSLGSGSVTDTQYF.

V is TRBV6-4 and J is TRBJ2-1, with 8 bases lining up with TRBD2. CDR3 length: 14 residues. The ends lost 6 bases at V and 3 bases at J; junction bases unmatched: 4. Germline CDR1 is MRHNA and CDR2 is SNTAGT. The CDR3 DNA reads TGTGCCAGCAGGCCGGGACTAGACTACAATGAGCAGTTCTTC. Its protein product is CASRPGLDYNEQFF.

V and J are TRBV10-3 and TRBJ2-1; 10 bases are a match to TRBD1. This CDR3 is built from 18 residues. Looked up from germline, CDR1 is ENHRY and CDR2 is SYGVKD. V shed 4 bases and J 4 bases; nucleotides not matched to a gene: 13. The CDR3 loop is CAISAVPGQGSEYNEQFF. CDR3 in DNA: TGTGCCATCAGTGCAGTCCCGGGACAGGGGTCGGAATACAATGAGCAGTTCTTC.

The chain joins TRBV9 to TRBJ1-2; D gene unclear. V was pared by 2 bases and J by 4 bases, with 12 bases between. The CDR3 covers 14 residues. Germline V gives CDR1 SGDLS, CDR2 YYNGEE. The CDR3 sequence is CASSVDNGRYGYTF. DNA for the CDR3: TGTGCCAGCAGCGTCGACAACGGCCGCTATGGCTACACCTTC.

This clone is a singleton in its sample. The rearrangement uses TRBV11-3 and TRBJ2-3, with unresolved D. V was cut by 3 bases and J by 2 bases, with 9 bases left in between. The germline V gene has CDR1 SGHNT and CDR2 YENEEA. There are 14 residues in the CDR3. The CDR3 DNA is TGTGCCAGCAGCTTCGACTTTAACACAGATACGCAGTATTTT. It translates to CASSFDFNTDTQYF.

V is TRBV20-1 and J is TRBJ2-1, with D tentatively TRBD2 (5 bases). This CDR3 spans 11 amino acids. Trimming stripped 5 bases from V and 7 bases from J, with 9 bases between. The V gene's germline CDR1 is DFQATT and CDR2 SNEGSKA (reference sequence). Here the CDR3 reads CSALLGNEQFF. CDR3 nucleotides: TGCAGTGCTCTACTAGGGAATGAGCAGTTCTTC.

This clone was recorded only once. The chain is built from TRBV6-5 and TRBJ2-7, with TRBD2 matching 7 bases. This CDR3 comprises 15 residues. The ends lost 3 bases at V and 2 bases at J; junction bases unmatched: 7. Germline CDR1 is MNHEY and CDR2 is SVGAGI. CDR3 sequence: CASSYGGRATYEQYF. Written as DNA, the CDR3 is TGTGCCAGCAGTTATGGTGGGAGGGCTACCTACGAGCAGTACTTC.

The CDR3: CASSSSGSWSNQPQHF. CDR3 sequence (DNA): TGTGCCAGTAGTTCCTCGGGGTCCTGGAGCAATCAGCCCCAGCATTTT. V usage is TRBV19 and J usage is TRBJ1-5; D gene uncertain. Germline CDR1 LNHDA, CDR2 SQIVND (reference sequence). Trimming took 5 bases from V and 1 from J, leaving 15 bases between them. This CDR3 spans 16 amino acids.

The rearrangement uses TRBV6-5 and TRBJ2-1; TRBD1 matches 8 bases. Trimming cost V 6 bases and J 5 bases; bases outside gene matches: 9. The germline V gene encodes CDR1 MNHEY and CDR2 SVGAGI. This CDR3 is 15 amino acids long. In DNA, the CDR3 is TGTGCCAGCAGCGACCGGGGGACAGGACACAATGAGCAGTTCTTC. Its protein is CASSDRGTGHNEQFF.

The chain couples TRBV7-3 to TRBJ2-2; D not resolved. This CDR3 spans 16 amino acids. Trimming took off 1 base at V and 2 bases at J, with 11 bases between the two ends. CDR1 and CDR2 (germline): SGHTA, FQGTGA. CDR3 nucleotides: TGTGCCAGCAGCTTAAATAGTGGGCTAAACACCGGGGAGCTGTTTTTT. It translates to CASSLNSGLNTGELFF.

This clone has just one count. The CDR3 reads CASHSGNTIYF. In nucleotides, the CDR3 is TGTGCCAGTCATTCTGGAAACACCATATATTTT. V gene TRBV6-5 combines with J gene TRBJ1-3, with D unclear. The V gene lost 9 bases and the J gene lost 1 base, with 4 bases spanning the gap. Germline V gives CDR1 MNHEY, CDR2 SVGAGI. CDR3 length equals 11 residues.

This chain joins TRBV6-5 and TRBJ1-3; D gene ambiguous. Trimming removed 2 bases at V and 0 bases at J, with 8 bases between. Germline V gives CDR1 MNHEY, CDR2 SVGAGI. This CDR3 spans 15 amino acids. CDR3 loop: CASSYARTSGNTIYF. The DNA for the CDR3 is TGTGCCAGCAGTTACGCGAGGACCTCTGGAAACACCATATATTTT.

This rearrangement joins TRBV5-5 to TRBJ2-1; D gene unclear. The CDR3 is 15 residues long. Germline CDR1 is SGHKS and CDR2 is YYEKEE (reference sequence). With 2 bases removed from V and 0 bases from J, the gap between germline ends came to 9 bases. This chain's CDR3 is CASSFGTVSYNEQFF. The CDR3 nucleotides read TGTGCCAGCAGCTTTGGAACCGTCTCCTACAATGAGCAGTTCTTC.

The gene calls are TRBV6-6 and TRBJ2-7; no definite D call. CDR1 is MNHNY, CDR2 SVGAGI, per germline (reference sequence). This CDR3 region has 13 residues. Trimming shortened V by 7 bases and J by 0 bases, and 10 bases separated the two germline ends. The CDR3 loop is CASTPPSSYEQYF. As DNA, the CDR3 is TGTGCCAGCACCCCCCCGAGCTCCTACGAGCAGTACTTC.